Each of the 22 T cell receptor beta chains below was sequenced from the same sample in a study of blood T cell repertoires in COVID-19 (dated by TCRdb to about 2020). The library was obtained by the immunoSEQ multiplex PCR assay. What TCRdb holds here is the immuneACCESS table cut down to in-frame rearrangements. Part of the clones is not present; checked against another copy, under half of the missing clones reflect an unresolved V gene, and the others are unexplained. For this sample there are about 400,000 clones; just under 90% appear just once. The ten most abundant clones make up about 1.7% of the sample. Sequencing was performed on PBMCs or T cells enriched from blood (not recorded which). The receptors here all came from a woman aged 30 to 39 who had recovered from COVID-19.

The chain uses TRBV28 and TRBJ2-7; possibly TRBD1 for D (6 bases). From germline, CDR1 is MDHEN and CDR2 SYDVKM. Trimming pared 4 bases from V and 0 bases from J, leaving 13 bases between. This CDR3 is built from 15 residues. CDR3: CASSYRDKSSYEQYF. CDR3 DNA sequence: TGTGCCAGCAGTTACAGGGATAAGAGCTCCTACGAGCAGTACTTC.

The CDR3 DNA reads as TGTGCCAGTATAGGGACAGGGGGCGACGAGCAGTACTTC. It codes for CASIGTGGDEQYF. The J gene is TRBJ2-7, the V gene TRBV19, with 12 bases that match TRBD1. The CDR3 covers 13 residues. V trimming: 7 bases; J trimming: 5 bases; junction bases outside the gene matches: 3. CDR1 and CDR2 (germline): LNHDA, SQIVND (reference sequence).

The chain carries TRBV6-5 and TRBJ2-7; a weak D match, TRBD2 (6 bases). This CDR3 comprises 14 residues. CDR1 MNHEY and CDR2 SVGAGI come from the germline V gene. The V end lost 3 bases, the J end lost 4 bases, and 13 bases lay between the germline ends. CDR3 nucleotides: TGTGCCAGCAGTTATCGGGACTTAGGTTACGAGCAGTACTTC. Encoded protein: CASSYRDLGYEQYF.

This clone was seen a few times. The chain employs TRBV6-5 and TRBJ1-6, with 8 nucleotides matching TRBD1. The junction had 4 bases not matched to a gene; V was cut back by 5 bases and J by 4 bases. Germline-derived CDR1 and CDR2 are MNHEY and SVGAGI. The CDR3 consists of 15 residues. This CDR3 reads CASSLRDRYNSPLHF. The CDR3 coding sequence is TGTGCCAGCAGTCTCCGGGACAGGTATAATTCACCCCTCCACTTT.

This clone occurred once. The CDR3 protein is CASSPQTGSDGYTF. CDR3 coding DNA: TGTGCCAGCAGCCCGCAGACAGGGTCGGATGGCTACACCTTC. The chain employs TRBV7-2 and TRBJ1-2; 7 nucleotides match TRBD1. The trim removed 5 bases at V and 6 bases at J, leaving 9 bases unmatched. This CDR3 contains 14 residues. Germline V gene sequence: CDR1 SGHTA, CDR2 FQGNSA.

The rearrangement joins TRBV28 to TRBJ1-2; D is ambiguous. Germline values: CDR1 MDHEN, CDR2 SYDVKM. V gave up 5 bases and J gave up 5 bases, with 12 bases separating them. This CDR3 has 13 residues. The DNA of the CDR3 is TGTGCCAGCAGTCGGGAAGCCTCTTATGGCTACACCTTC. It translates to CASSREASYGYTF.

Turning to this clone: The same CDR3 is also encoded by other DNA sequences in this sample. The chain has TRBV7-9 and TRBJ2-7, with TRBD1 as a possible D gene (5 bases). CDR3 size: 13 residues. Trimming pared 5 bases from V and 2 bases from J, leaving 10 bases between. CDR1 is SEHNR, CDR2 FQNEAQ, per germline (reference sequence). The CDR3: CASSRQGTYEQYF. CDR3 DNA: TGTGCCAGCAGCCGGCAGGGAACCTACGAGCAGTACTTC.

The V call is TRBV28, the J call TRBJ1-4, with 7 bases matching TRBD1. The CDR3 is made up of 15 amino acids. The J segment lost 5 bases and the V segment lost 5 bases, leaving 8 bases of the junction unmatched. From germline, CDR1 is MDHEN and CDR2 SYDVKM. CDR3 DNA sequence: TGTGCCAGCAGTATAAACAGGGGATACAATGAAAAACTGTTTTTT. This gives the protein CASSINRGYNEKLFF.

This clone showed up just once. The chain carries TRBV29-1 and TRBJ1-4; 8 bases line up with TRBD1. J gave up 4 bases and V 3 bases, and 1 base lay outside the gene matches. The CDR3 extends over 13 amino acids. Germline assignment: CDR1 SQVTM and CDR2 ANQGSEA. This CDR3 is CSVEGQDNEKLFF. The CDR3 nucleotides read TGCAGCGTTGAGGGACAGGATAATGAAAAACTGTTTTTT.

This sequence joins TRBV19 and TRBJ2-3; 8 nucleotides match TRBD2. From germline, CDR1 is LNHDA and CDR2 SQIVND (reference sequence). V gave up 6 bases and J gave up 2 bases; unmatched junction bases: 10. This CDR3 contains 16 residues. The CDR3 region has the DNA TGTGCCAGTAGGAGCCGACCGGGACTAGTCACAGATACGCAGTATTTT. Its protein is CASRSRPGLVTDTQYF.

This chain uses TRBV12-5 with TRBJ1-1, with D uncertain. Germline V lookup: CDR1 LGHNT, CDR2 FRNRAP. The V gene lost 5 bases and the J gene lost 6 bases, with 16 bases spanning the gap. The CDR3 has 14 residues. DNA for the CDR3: TGTGCTAGTGGTCCGCGATTAGGGAGCGCTGAAGCTTTCTTT. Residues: CASGPRLGSAEAFF.

DNA for the CDR3: TGTGCCAGCAGCTTAGTTCTGTCCGGGGAGCTGTTTTTT. Translating it yields CASSLVLSGELFF. J is TRBJ2-2 and V is TRBV7-6; D uncertain. The CDR3 is 13 residues long. Germline lookup yields CDR1 SGHVS and CDR2 FNYEAQ. Trimming shortened V by 1 base and J by 6 bases, and 6 bases separated the two germline ends.

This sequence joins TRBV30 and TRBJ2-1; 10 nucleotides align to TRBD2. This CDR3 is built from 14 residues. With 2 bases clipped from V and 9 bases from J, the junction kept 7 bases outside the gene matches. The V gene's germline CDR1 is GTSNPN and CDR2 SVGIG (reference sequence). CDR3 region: CAWSKGLAGAEQFF. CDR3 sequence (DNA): TGTGCCTGGAGTAAAGGGCTAGCGGGGGCTGAGCAGTTCTTC.

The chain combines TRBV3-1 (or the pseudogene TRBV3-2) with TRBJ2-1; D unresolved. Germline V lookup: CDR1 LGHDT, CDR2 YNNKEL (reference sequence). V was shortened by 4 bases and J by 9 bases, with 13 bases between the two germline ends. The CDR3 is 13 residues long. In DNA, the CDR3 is TGTGCCAGCAGCCGCGAACGTTGGTCTGAGCAGTTCTTC. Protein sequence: CASSRERWSEQFF.

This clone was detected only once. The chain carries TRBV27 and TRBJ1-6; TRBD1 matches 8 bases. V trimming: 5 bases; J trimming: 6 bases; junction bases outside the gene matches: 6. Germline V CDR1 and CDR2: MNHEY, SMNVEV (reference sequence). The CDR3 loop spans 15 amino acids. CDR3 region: CASSNRDRGNSPLHF. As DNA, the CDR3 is TGTGCCAGCAGTAACCGAGACAGGGGTAATTCACCCCTCCACTTT.

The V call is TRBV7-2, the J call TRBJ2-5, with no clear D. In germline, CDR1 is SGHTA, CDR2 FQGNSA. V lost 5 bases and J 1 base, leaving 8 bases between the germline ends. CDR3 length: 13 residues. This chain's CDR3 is CASSRILQETQYF. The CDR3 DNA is TGTGCCAGCAGCCGAATACTCCAAGAGACCCAGTACTTC.

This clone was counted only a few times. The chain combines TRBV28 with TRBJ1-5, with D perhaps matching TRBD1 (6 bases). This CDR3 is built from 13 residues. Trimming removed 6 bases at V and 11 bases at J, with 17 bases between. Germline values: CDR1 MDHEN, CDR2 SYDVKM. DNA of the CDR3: TGTGCCAGCAGCGAGCCTAGGGGGAAGTCCCAGCATTTT. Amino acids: CASSEPRGKSQHF.

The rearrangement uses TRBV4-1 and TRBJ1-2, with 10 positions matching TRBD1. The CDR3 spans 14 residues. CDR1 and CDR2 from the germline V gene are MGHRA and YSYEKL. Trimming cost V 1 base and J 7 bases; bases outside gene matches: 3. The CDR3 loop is CASSQGRDRGGYTF. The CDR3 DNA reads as TGCGCCAGCAGCCAAGGGAGGGACAGGGGTGGCTACACCTTC.

CDR3 in amino acids: CASSQGSGGNYGYTF. The CDR3 DNA sequence: TGCGCCAGCAGCCAAGGATCAGGAGGTAACTATGGCTACACCTTC. The rearrangement links TRBV4-3 to TRBJ1-2, with no clear D. The ends were cut back, 1 base at V and 1 base at J, with 10 bases in the middle. The CDR3 has 15 residues. Germline V gene data show CDR1 as LGHNA and CDR2 as YSLEER.

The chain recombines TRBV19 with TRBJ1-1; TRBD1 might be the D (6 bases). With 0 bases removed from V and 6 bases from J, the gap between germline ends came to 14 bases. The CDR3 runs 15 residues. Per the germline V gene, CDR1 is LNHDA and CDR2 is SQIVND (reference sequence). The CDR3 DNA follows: TGTGCCAGTAGTATAGAAAGGCAGGGGAGCGCTGAAGCTTTCTTT. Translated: CASSIERQGSAEAFF.

The CDR3 sequence: CASATALQKPDTEAFF. CDR3 DNA: TGTGCTAGTGCCACCGCGTTACAGAAACCAGACACTGAAGCTTTCTTT. V is TRBV12-5 and J is TRBJ1-1, with no clear D. From germline, CDR1 is LGHNT and CDR2 FRNRAP. The V and J ends lost 7 bases and 3 bases respectively, with 21 bases between them. The CDR3 extends over 16 amino acids.

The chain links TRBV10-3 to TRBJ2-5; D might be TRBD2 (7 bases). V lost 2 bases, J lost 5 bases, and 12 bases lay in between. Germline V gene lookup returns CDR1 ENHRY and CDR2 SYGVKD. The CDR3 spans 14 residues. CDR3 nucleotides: TGTGCCATCAGTGAGCGGGGGGCTTCGGAGACCCAGTACTTC. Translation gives CAISERGASETQYF.